Included here is one T cell receptor (beta chain) sequence, with context. Sequencing used immunoSEQ multiplex PCR; TCRdb keeps in-frame clones, though not all of them. The table includes 12,000 or so clones, roughly two thirds detected once. V was shortened by 0 bases and J by 0 bases, with 9 bases between the two germline ends. The CDR3 has 17 amino acids. Germline assignment: CDR1 MNHEY and CDR2 SMNVEV (reference sequence). The sample originates from a study of T cells after somatic rescue of genetic block. V is TRBV27 and J is TRBJ2-6, with D unresolved. The sequence derives from a boy younger than 18. The sequenced sample was peripheral blood mononuclear cells (PBMCs). CDR3 protein: CASSLSTPFSGANVLTF. The CDR3 region has the DNA TGTGCCAGCAGTTTATCGACACCGTTCTCTGGGGCCAACGTCCTGACTTTC.